This T cell receptor beta chain stems from a study of shared clonotypes between healthy human individuals. Worth noting for this clone: Antigen: not known.

General study findings and limits: Unshared clonotypes carried lower generation probabilities than those common to all four donors. Sequencing depth was expected to affect clonotype sharing among donors.

Clones were sequenced by immunoSEQ multiplex PCR, and TCRdb holds only the in-frame ones, with some missing. The table lists 2 million to 2.5 million clones, 90% to 95% of them singletons. The material sequenced was naive CD4+ T cells from PBMCs. Regarding subset: CD45RA+ positively selected. The origin of this receptor is a man aged 18 to 30 in good health. Some clones in this sample may be carry-over from other donors' samples.

This chain's CDR3 is CAISAPSQETQYF. Written as DNA, the CDR3 is TGTGCCATCAGCGCTCCCAGCCAAGAGACCCAGTACTTC. This chain uses TRBV10-3 with TRBJ2-5; no firm D call. The CDR3 is made up of 13 amino acids. V lost 6 bases to trimming and J lost 1 base, with 9 bases between them. Germline V lookup: CDR1 ENHRY, CDR2 SYGVKD.